The rows below give T cell receptor beta chains drawn from one sample of a study of shared clonotypes between healthy human individuals. Clones were read by immunoSEQ multiplex PCR, and TCRdb kept only the in-frame ones, dropping some. The sample lists roughly 2.5 million clones, around nine tenths seen once, with over 0.12% in the top ten. What was sequenced was naive CD4+ T cells sorted from blood. The origin of the receptors is a man between 18 and 29 years old in good health. Each CDR3 is given without its conserved first and last residue. Each record gives: CDR3 length, J gene, V gene, CDR3 protein.

>9|TRBJ2-7|TRBV6-5
ASSSLYEQY
>13|TRBJ2-1|TRBV14
ASSQGLAGYNEQF
>13|TRBJ1-4|TRBV19
ASSIVRDANEKLF
>7|TRBJ2-7|TRBV5-1
ASSSSRY
>16|TRBJ1-5|TRBV5-5
ASSGTVMTEASNQPQH
>13|TRBJ1-5|TRBV4-2
ASSQAGQSNQPQH
>12|TRBJ2-7|TRBV7-2
ASSPWPGIYEQY
>11|TRBJ2-2|TRBV2
ASIGQGASELF
>12|TRBJ2-7|TRBV18
ASSDSGGTYEQY
>10|TRBJ2-5|TRBV7-6
ASSLDPETQY
>12|TRBJ2-5|TRBV5-5
ASSEGQAQETQY
>12|TRBJ2-1|TRBV6-1
ASSDKRPYNEQF
>12|TRBJ1-1|TRBV19
ASSRQGWNTEAF
>12|TRBJ2-3|TRBV7-3
ASSDRPSTDTQY
>12|TRBJ1-4|TRBV25-1
ASSDPGLNEKLF